This TCR beta chain was sequenced for a study of HIV-infected children after antiretroviral therapy interruption. Germline V CDR1 and CDR2: SGHRS, YFSETQ. The germline V and J ends were trimmed by 1 base and 4 bases, with 9 bases remaining between them. This CDR3 comprises 15 residues. Indicated treatment: PENTA 11 planned treatment interruption arm or continuous ART arm. RNA-based 3' RACE libraries used unique molecular identifiers. In TCRdb, the 3' RACE reads were re-called with MiXCR into one record per CDR3 protein. Among 70,000 to 90,000 distinct CDR3 sequences listed, less than 7% were seen once.

Sample: CD45RA+ CD4+ T cells from PBMCs, pooled from several time points, taken from a donor given antiretroviral therapy, either interrupted or continuous. Subset given: naive CD4+ CD45RA+ CD45RO- T cells. The TCR sequence derives from a pool of human donors with HIV. This sequence joins TRBV5-1 and TRBJ1-6; D is ambiguous. CDR3 residues: CASSLSTKYNSPLHF. CDR3 DNA sequence: TGCGCCAGCAGCTTGAGCACGAAATATAATTCACCCCTCCACTTT.